The subject of this entry is one T cell receptor (beta chain). The data were produced by immunoSEQ multiplex PCR, yet TCRdb's version contains in-frame clones alone and is incomplete. Altogether approximately 50,000 clones are present, roughly 85% being singletons, with the ten largest covering 3.9%. The sample originates from a study of OX40 agonist ivuxolimab in advanced cancers. Study information: An agonistic human IgG2 monoclonal antibody against OX40 (CD134) was given. In three patients, partial responses were observed, one with hepatocellular carcinoma and two with cutaneous melanoma.

The junction had 5 bases not matched to a gene; V was cut back by 1 base and J by 4 bases. Germline V CDR1 and CDR2: SGHVS, FNYEAQ. The CDR3 is made up of 16 amino acids. The genes are TRBV7-6 and TRBJ2-3; 10 bases line up with TRBD2. The source is an adult with an advanced solid tumor such as melanoma, head and neck, liver or kidney cancer. This specimen was CD4+ or CD8+ T cells sorted from blood, taken in a trial of the OX40 agonist ivuxolimab. The CDR3 region is CASSLEQRGGADTQYF. The CDR3 region has the DNA TGTGCCAGCAGCTTAGAACAGCGGGGGGGGGCAGATACGCAGTATTTT.